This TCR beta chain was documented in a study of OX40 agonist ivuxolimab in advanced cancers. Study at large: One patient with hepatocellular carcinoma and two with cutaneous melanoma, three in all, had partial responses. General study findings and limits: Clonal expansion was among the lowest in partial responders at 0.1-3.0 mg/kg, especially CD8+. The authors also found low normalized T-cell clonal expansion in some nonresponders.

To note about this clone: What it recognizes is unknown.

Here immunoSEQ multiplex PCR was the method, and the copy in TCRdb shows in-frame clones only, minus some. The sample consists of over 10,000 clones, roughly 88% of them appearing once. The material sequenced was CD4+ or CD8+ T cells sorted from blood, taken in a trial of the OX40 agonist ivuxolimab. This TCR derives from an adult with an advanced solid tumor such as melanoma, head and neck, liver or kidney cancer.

CDR3 region: CASSYSRPGETQYF. The CDR3 region has the DNA TGTGCCAGCAGTTACTCCAGGCCCGGGGAGACCCAGTACTTC. The V call is TRBV6-5, the J call TRBJ2-5, with D unclear. Trimming stripped 0 bases from V and 5 bases from J, with 10 bases between. The CDR3 spans 14 residues. The germline V gene has CDR1 MNHEY and CDR2 SVGAGI.